Below, 5 T cell receptor beta chains from the same sample are listed, as sequenced in a study of blood T cell repertoires in COVID-19. The table came from immunoSEQ multiplex PCR; TCRdb's copy has only in-frame clones and leaves some out. The sample records more than 250,000 clones, more than 70% being singletons. The specimen was peripheral blood. The receptors were gathered from a man younger than 35 who had recovered from COVID-19.

CDR3 DNA sequence: TGCGCCAGCAGCCCAACATCGCAGGAGCAGTTCTTC. The encoded protein is CASSPTSQEQFF. The chain joins TRBV5-1 to TRBJ2-1; D is ambiguous. The V end lost 4 bases, the J end lost 10 bases, and 12 bases lay between the germline ends. Germline CDR1 SGHRS, CDR2 YFSETQ. The CDR3 is 12 residues long.

CDR3 sequence: CASSKTANNSPLHF. The CDR3 DNA reads TGTGCCAGTAGTAAGACAGCTAATAATTCACCCCTCCACTTT. V and J are TRBV19 and TRBJ1-6; maybe TRBD1 (5 bases). With 4 bases removed from V and 5 bases from J, the gap between germline ends came to 9 bases. CDR3 length equals 14 residues. The V gene's germline CDR1 is LNHDA and CDR2 SQIVND (reference sequence).

In nucleotides, the CDR3 is TGTGCCAGCAGCTTAGTGGGTAGCGGGAACAATGAGCAGTTCTTC. Translating gives CASSLVGSGNNEQFF. The V call is TRBV7-9, the J call TRBJ2-1, with 8 positions matching TRBD2. The germline V gene has CDR1 SEHNR and CDR2 FQNEAQ (reference sequence). This CDR3 comprises 15 residues. V trimming: 1 base; J trimming: 5 bases; junction bases outside the gene matches: 4.

The chain links TRBV6-5 to TRBJ1-2, with 7 bases lining up with TRBD1. CDR1 and CDR2 from the germline V gene are MNHEY and SVGAGI. CDR3 length: 12 residues. The J segment lost 0 bases and the V segment lost 11 bases, leaving 3 bases of the junction unmatched. CDR3 loop: CAGTGANYGYTF. In nucleotides, the CDR3 is TGTGCCGGTACAGGGGCTAACTATGGCTACACCTTC.

This clone was counted only a few times. The sample has other DNA sequences that encode this CDR3 too. V gene TRBV4-1 combines with J gene TRBJ2-7; the match to TRBD1 covers 9 bases. Unmatched junction bases numbered 1, after V lost 0 bases and J lost 4 bases. Looked up from germline, CDR1 is MGHRA and CDR2 is YSYEKL. This CDR3 has 14 amino acids. The CDR3 DNA reads TGCGCCAGCAGCCAAGATGACAGGGGGTACGAGCAGTACTTC. This sequence encodes CASSQDDRGYEQYF.